The source of this T cell receptor beta chain is a study of shared clonotypes between healthy human individuals. The study drew all its donors from Caucasian adults living in Nashville, Tennessee. Assay used: immunoSEQ multiplex PCR; TCRdb lists only in-frame clones, some missing. The table shows 450,000 to 500,000 clones, with over 70% occurring only once. Between the trimmed V and J ends, which lost 6 bases and 5 bases, there was a span of 14 bases. Germline CDR1 reads MNHNY; CDR2 reads SVGAGI (reference sequence). This CDR3 has 13 residues. The sample comprised PBMCs. The V gene is TRBV6-6, the J gene TRBJ2-7, with a weak D call TRBD2 (5 bases). This TCR came from a woman aged 40 to 49 in good health. Some clones in this sample may be carry-over from other donors' samples. CDR3 amino acids: CASRNPDGDEQYF. The CDR3 DNA is TGTGCCAGCAGGAACCCGGACGGGGACGAGCAGTACTTC.